Below, one T cell receptor beta chain is given with its context. Its matching antigen is unknown. This sample is part of a study of T cell repertoires in cytomegalovirus infection. Overall study: HLA-C-restricted CMV epitopes, recently identified, and well-studied HLA-B-restricted ones were used by the study. Through public TCR beta signatures, both CMV infection and matching HLA type were indicated.

Study-wide results and caveats: HLA-C-restricted CMV clonotypes gave the most frequent clonotype in two of eight donors.

Each CDR3 protein gets one entry after TCRdb re-called the reads with MiXCR. There are 700,000 to 900,000 distinct CDR3 sequences in the sample; 25% to 30% occur only once, and roughly 13% lies in the top ten. Trimming pared 8 bases from V and 3 bases from J, leaving 13 bases between. From germline, CDR1 is MNHNS and CDR2 SASEGT. The CDR3 sequence is 13 residues long. The V and J genes are TRBV6-1 and TRBJ1-1; D uncertain. The source material was cultured CD8+ T cells from PBMCs, sampled from culture after CMV antigen stimulation. The clonotype comes from a human donor in good health (CMV status not recorded). Some clones in this sample may be carry-over from other donors' samples. In DNA, the CDR3 is TGTGCCAGCGTCCCAGATGAGGACACTGAAGCTTTCTTT. It specifies CASVPDEDTEAFF.